This T cell receptor (beta chain) was identified during a study of T-cell memory formation after mild COVID-19. Study-level information: There were largely donor-specific TCR clusters.

V was shortened by 0 bases and J by 3 bases, with 18 bases between the two germline ends. The CDR3 length is 17 residues. CDR1 KGHSH and CDR2 LQKENI come from the germline V gene. TCRdb re-called the 5' RACE reads with MiXCR, one entry per CDR3 protein. Of a few hundred thousand distinct CDR3 sequences in the sample, 20% to 25% were seen once. Sequencing was done on a sample of PBMCs or a T cell subset sorted from them (not recorded which). The V gene is TRBV18, the J gene TRBJ2-7, with D perhaps matching TRBD1 (6 bases). The receptor was derived from a man younger than 35 who had mild COVID-19 (a few samples of this study predate the infection). Cell type and time point are not known. The CDR3 coding sequence is TGTGCCAGCTCACCACCGGTTCCGGACAGAGATTTCTACGAGCAGTACTTC. It codes for CASSPPVPDRDFYEQYF.